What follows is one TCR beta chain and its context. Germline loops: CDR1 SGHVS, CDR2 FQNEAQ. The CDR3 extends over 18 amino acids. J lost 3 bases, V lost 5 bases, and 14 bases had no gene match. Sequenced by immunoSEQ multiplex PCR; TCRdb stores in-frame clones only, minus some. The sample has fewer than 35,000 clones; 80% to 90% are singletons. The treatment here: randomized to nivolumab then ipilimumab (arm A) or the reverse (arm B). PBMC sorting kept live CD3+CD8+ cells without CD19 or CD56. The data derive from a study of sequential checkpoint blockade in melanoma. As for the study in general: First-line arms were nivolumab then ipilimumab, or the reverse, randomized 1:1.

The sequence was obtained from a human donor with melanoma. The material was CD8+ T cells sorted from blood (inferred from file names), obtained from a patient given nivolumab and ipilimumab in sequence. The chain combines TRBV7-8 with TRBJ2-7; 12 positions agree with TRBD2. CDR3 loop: CASSPRLAGDAKDYEQYF. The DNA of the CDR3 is TGTGCCAGCAGCCCGAGACTAGCGGGGGATGCTAAGGACTACGAGCAGTACTTC. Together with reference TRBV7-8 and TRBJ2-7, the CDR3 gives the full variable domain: GAGVSQSPRYKVAKRGQDVALRCDPISGHVSLFWYQQALGQGPEFLTYFQNEAQLDKSGLPSDRFFAERPEGSVSTLKIQRTQQEDSAVYLCASSPRLAGDAKDYEQYFGPGTRLTVT.